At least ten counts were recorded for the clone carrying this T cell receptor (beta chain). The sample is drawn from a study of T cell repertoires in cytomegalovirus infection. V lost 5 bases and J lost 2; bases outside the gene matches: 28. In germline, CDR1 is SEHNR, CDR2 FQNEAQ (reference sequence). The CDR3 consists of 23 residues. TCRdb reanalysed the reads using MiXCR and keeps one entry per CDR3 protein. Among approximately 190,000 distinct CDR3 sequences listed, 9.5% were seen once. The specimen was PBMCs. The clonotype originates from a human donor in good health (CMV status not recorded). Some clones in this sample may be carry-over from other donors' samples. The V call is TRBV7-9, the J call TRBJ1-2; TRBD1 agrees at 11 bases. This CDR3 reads CASSDGDTRKPGTGGGGNYGYTF. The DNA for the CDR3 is TGTGCCAGCAGCGACGGAGACACAAGAAAACCAGGGACAGGGGGAGGGGGGAACTATGGCTACACCTTC.